These T cell receptor beta chains were read from a single sample in a study of blood T cell repertoires in COVID-19. The protocol was immunoSEQ multiplex PCR, while the TCRdb copy is restricted to in-frame clones and leaves out a portion. This table holds some 100,000 clones, approximately 86% found once. What was sequenced was peripheral blood. The receptors were gathered from a woman aged 70-85 years with active or convalescent COVID-19. Each CDR3 is given without its conserved first and last residue. D genes are given only for firm matches.

j_gene | d_gene | v_gene | CDR3aa
TRBJ1-2 | - | TRBV7-2 | ASSSNRAYGYT
TRBJ1-2 | TRBD1 | TRBV28 | ASSLGTGLGYT
TRBJ1-6 | - | TRBV20-1 | SASSGFNSPLH
TRBJ2-1 | - | TRBV29-1 | SVRPSYNEQF
TRBJ1-5 | - | TRBV6-6 | ASSYSSSPNQPQH
TRBJ2-1 | - | TRBV25-1 | ASSDQRNNEQF
TRBJ2-7 | - | TRBV7-8 | ASRQYQGYQSYEQY
TRBJ1-4 | TRBD1 | TRBV24-1 | ATSSPPGGSGEKLF
TRBJ1-1 | - | TRBV10-3 | AIRYGQSEAF
TRBJ1-3 | - | TRBV7-2 | ASSLKLIGNTIY
TRBJ1-1 | - | TRBV5-1 | ASSLDRPNTEAF
TRBJ2-1 | - | TRBV6-2/TRBV6-3 | ASSTSSYNEQF
TRBJ1-3 | TRBD1 | TRBV28 | ASSSPHDRGGNTIY
TRBJ1-2 | - | TRBV21-1 | ASRIDSYGYT